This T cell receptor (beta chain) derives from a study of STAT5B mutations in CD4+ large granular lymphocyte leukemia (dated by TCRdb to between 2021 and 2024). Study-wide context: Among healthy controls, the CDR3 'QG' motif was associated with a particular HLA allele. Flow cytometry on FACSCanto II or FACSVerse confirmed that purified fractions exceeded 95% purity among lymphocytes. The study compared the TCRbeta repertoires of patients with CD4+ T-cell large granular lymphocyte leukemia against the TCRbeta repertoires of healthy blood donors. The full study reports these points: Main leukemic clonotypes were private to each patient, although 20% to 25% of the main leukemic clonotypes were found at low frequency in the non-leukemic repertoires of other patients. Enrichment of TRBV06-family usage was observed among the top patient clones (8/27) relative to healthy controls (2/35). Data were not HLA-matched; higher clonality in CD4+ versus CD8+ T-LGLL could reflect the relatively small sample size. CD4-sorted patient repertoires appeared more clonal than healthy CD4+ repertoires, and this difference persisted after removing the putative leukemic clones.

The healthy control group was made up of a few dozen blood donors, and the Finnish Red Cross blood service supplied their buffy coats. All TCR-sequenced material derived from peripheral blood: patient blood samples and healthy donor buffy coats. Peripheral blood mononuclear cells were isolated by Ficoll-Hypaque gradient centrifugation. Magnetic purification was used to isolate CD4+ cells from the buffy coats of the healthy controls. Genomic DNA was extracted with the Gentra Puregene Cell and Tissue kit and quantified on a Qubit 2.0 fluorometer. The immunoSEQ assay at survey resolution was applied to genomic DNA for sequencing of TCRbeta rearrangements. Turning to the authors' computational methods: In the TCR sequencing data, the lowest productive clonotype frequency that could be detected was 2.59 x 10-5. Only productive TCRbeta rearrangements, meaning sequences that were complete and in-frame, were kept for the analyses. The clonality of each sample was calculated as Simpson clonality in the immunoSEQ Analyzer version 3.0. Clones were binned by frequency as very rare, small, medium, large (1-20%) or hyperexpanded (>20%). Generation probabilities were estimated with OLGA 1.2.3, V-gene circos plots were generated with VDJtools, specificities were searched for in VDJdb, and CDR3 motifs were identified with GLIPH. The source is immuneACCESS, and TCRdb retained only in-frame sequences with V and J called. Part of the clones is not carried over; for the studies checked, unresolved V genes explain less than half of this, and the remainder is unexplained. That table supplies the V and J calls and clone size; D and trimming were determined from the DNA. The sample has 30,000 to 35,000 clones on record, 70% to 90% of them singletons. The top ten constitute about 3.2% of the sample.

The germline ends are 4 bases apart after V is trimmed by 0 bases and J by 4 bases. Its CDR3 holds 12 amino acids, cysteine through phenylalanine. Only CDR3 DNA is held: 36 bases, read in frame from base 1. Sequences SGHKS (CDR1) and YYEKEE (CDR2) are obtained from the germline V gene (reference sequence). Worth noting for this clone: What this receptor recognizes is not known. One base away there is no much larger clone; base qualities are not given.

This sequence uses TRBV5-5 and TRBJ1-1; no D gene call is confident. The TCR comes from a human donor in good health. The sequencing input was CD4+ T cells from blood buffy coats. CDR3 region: CASSLALTEAFF. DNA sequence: TGTGCCAGCAGCTTGGCCCTCACTGAAGCTTTCTTT.